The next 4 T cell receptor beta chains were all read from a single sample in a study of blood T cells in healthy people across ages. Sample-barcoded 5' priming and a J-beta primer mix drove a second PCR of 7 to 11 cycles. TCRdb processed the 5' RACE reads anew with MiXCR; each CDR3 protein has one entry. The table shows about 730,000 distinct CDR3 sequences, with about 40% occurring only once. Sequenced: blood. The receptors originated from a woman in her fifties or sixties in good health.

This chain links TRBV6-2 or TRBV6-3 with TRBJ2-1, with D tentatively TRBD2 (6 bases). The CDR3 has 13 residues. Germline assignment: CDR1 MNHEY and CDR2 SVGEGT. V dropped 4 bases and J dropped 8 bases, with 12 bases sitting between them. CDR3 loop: CASSSRENDEQFF. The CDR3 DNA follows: TGTGCCAGCAGTTCCCGGGAGAACGATGAGCAGTTCTTC.

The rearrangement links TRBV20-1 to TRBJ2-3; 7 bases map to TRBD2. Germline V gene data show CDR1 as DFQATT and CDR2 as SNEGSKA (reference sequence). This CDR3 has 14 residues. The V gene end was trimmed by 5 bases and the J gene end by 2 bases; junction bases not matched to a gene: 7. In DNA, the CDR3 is TGCAGTGCTGATCCGGGGGGAACCACAGATACGCAGTATTTT. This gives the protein CSADPGGTTDTQYF.

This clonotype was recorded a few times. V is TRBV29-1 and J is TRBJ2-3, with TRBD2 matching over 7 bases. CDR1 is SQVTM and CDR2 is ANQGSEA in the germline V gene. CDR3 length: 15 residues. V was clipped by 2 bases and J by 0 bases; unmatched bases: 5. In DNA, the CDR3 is TGCAGCGTTGAAATCCCTAGCGGTAGCACAGATACGCAGTATTTT. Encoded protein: CSVEIPSGSTDTQYF.

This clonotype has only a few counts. CDR3 in DNA: TGTGCCATCAGCGGCTTGGGAGCGGGGGGGTCCTACAATGAGCAGTTCTTC. Its translation is CAISGLGAGGSYNEQFF. The chain joins TRBV10-3 to TRBJ2-1, with 10 positions matching TRBD2. Trimming at V came to 6 bases and at J to 1 base, leaving 9 bases not matched to a gene. This CDR3 region has 17 residues. The germline V gene encodes CDR1 ENHRY and CDR2 SYGVKD.